The TCR beta chain under discussion was sequenced for a study of Ad26.COV2.S vaccination and SARS-CoV-2 variants. Indicated treatment: approximately 18 received Ad26.COV2.S at low or high dose, single or two shots; 5 received placebo; per-sample allocation not given. Samples were taken on day 63 after the first vaccine or placebo injection. The CDR3 sequence is 17 residues long. Looked up from germline, CDR1 is LNHDA and CDR2 is SQIVND (reference sequence). V shed 8 bases and J 0 bases; nucleotides not matched to a gene: 8. The assay was immunoSEQ multiplex PCR, and TCRdb's table has in-frame clones only and misses some. The sample shows over 250,000 clones, more than 75% of them seen only once.

The chain couples TRBV19 to TRBJ2-6; 9 nucleotides align to TRBD1. The sample was peripheral blood, taken in a trial of Ad26.COV2.S vaccine versus placebo. The sequence came from a person aged 18-65 years who received the Ad26.COV2.S COVID-19 vaccine or a placebo. CDR3 DNA sequence: TGTGCCAGTGCGAGACAGGGGGGTATCTCTGGGGCCAACGTCCTGACTTTC. Its protein is CASARQGGISGANVLTF.